The following is a T cell receptor beta chain sequence with its context. These data originate in a study of T cell changes during pregnancy in multiple sclerosis. The assay was immunoSEQ multiplex PCR, and TCRdb's table has in-frame clones only and misses some. The data hold about 59,000 clones, with approximately 94% observed a single time. This CDR3 comprises 18 residues. Germline V gene sequence: CDR1 SGHNT, CDR2 YENEEA. The germline V and J ends were trimmed by 1 base and 4 bases, with 19 bases remaining between them. The sequence derives from a female donor with multiple sclerosis, enrolled in a pregnancy study. The source was CD8+ T cells from peripheral blood mononuclear cells, collected after pregnancy. This chain connects TRBV11-3 to TRBJ1-4, with D hard to call. CDR3 protein: CASSLAPEGSPGNEKLFF. In DNA, the CDR3 is TGTGCCAGCAGCTTAGCTCCAGAAGGTTCTCCGGGTAATGAAAAACTGTTTTTT.